This note documents a single T cell receptor beta chain sequence. This receptor's antigen is unknown. Base qualities are missing; no much larger clone stands one base away. The trial excluded patients who had a history of autoimmune disease or who were on systemic immunosuppression. Peripheral blood for TCR sequencing was collected from all dose cohorts at baseline, on cycle 4 day 1, and on cycle 7 day 1. The samples were drawn from a first-in-human, open-label, multicenter phase I dose-escalation trial of ivuxolimab. Adults with locally advanced or metastatic head and neck squamous cell, hepatocellular, melanoma or renal cell carcinoma were enrolled in the trial. Before TCR sequencing, CD4+ T cells and CD8+ T cells were sorted from peripheral blood as separate populations. The data derive from a study of OX40 agonist ivuxolimab in advanced cancers. Regarding the complete study: Ivuxolimab was a fully human IgG2 agonistic monoclonal antibody targeting the costimulatory receptor OX40 (CD134). Intravenous ivuxolimab was administered to patients every 2 weeks at six dose levels: 0.01, 0.1, 0.3, 1.5, 3 and 10 mg/kg. Among the roughly 54 dose-escalation patients, around 20 had hepatocellular carcinoma, roughly 15 melanoma, 9 renal cell carcinoma and 9 head and neck cancer. A male proportion of 82.7% and a mean age of around 60 years, ranging from 23 to 79, were recorded for the dose-escalation cohort. Prior anti-PD-1, anti-PD-L1 or anti-CTLA-4 therapy was permitted, and checkpoint inhibitors had been received by less than 45% of dose-escalation patients. Three dose-escalation patients achieved partial responses, one with hepatocellular carcinoma and two with cutaneous melanoma. The purpose of peripheral TCRbeta sequencing was to test whether ivuxolimab changed TCR sequence diversity and led to clonal T-cell expansion. The paper describes the monotherapy dose-escalation part (N of about 52 patients) of the phase I trial of ivuxolimab.

For sequencing of the TCRbeta CDR3 region, genomic DNA was extracted from the sorted cells. TCRbeta CDR3 regions were sequenced using the immunoSEQ Assay. As stored in TCRdb, this immuneACCESS dataset retains in-frame rearrangements with V and J assigned. A fraction of the clones does not appear; measured against another copy, unresolved V genes explain less than half of the discrepancy, and the remainder lacks a known reason. The sample includes about 69,000 clones, with about 93% observed a single time. The ten largest clonotypes hold roughly 6% of the sample. The paper's findings and limits, for the study overall: At doses of 0.1 to 3.0 mg/kg, clonal expansion of both CD4+ and CD8+ T cells in blood was seen between baseline and week 6. After ivuxolimab, expanded clones were on average more numerous among CD8+ T cells than among CD4+ T cells. The antigen specificity of the clonally expanded peripheral T cells was not determined. In partial responders in the 0.1-3.0 mg/kg groups, normalized peripheral clonal expansion was found to be among the lowest, especially among CD8+ T cells. Low levels of normalized T-cell clonal expansion were also seen in some patients who did not respond.

CDR1 and CDR2 (GTSNPN, SVGIG) derive from the germline V gene (reference sequence). V and J are trimmed by 7 bases and 6 bases, and the gene matches miss 7 bases of the junction. The CDR3, from cysteine to phenylalanine, totals 12 residues. Only the CDR3 part of the read is kept: 36 bases, read in frame from the first base. The sequence joins TRBV30 to TRBJ1-1; 8 central bases correspond to TRBD1. The receptor was isolated from an adult with an advanced solid tumor such as melanoma, head and neck, liver or kidney cancer. Sequencing used CD4+ or CD8+ T cells sorted from blood, obtained in a trial of the OX40 agonist ivuxolimab. The nucleotide sequence is given as TGTGCCTCCTCGACAGGGGAGGCTGAAGCTTTCTTT. It translates as CASSTGEAEAFF. Full variable domain (CDR3 extended with the reference TRBV30 and TRBJ1-1 proteins): SQTIHQWPATLVQPVGSPLSLECTVEGTSNPNLYWYRQAAGRGLQLLFYSVGIGQISSEVPQNLSASRPQDRQFILSSKKLLLSDSGFYLCASSTGEAEAFFGQGTRLTVV.